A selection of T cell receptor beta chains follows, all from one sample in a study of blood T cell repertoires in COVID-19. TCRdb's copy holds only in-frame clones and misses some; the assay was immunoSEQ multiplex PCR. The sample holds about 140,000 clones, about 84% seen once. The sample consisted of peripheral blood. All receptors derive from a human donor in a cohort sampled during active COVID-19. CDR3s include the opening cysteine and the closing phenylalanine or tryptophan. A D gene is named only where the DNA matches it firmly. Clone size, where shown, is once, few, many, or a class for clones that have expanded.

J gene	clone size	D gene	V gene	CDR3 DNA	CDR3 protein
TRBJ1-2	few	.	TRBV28	TGTGCCAGCAGTTTGGGAGGGAAGGCTAACTATGGCTACACCTTC	CASSLGGKANYGYTF
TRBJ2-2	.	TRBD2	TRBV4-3	TGCGCCAGCAGCCAAGAGGTAGCGGGGGGCAACACCGGGGAGCTGTTTTTT	CASSQEVAGGNTGELFF
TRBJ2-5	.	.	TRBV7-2	TGTGCCAGCAGCTTAGTGGGGGGGGCGCAAGAGACCCAGTACTTC	CASSLVGGAQETQYF
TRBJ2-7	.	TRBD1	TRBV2	TGTGCCAGCAGTGAACCTAACAGGGGCGAGCAGTACTTC	CASSEPNRGEQYF
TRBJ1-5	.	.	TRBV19	TGTGCCAGTACCATAGGAGTAAATCAGCCCCAGCATTTT	CASTIGVNQPQHF
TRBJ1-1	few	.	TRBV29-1	TGCAGCGTTCTACCAGGACAGACCATGGCTTTCTTT	CSVLPGQTMAFF
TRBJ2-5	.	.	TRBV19	TGTGCCAGTAGTATATCCCGACAGGGACTAGAGACCCAGTACTTC	CASSISRQGLETQYF
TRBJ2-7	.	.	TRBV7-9	TGTGCCAGCAGCCCGCCGAGTACAGGGACCTACGAGCAGTACTTC	CASSPPSTGTYEQYF
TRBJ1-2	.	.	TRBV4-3	TGCGCCAGCAGCCCGACTAAGGACTATGGCTACACCTTC	CASSPTKDYGYTF
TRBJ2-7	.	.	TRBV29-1	TGCAGCGTTGAAGATCAGGACAGCACCTACGAGCAGTACTTC	CSVEDQDSTYEQYF
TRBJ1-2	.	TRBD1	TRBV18	TGTGCCAGCTCACCTCGGGACAGCAGACTATCAAACTATGGCTACACCTTC	CASSPRDSRLSNYGYTF
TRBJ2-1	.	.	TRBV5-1	TGCGCCAGCAGCTTGGCAGGGGACATCAGGCTCAATGAGCAGTTCTTC	CASSLAGDIRLNEQFF
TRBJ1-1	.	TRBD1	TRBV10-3	TGTGCCATCAGTGAACAGGGGGACACTGAAGCTTTCTTT	CAISEQGDTEAFF
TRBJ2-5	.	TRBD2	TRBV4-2	TGTGCCTCGAGGACGGGACTAGCGGGGGCCCAAGAGACCCAGTACTTC	CASRTGLAGAQETQYF
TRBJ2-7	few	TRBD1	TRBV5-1	TGCGCCAGCAGCCACACAGGGGTAGAGTACTTC	CASSHTGVEYF
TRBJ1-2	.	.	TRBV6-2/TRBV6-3	TGTGCCAGCAGTTCAATAAGGACAACCGGGAACTATGGCTACACCTTC	CASSSIRTTGNYGYTF
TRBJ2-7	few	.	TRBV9	TGTGCCAGCAGCCCCCAGAACTACGAGCAGTACTTC	CASSPQNYEQYF
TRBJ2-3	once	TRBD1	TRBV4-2	TGTGCCAGCAGCCAATCTCCGGGACAGGAAAGGGATACGCAGTATTTT	CASSQSPGQERDTQYF
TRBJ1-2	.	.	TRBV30	TGTGCCTGGGCCACCGTACGACAGTATGGCTACACCTTC	CAWATVRQYGYTF
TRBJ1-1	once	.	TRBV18	TGTGCCAGCTCACCACCTGACGACATTGGAGCTTTCTTT	CASSPPDDIGAFF
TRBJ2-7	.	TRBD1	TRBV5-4	TGTGCCAGCAGTAGGGGACAGGGGGCGCCGTACGAGCAGTACTTC	CASSRGQGAPYEQYF
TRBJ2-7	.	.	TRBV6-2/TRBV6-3	TGTGCCAGCAGTTACTCCCCCCCGACAGGTTACTACGAGCAGTACTTC	CASSYSPPTGYYEQYF
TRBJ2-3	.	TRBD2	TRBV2	TGTGCCAGCAGGGGTACGGGGGGGTCCCCGGATACGCAGTATTTT	CASRGTGGSPDTQYF
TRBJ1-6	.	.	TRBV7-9	TGTGCCAGCAGCCTGGGGCAGCTGAATTCACCCCTCCACTTT	CASSLGQLNSPLHF
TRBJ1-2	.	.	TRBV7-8	TGTGCCAGCAGCTTAATACAGGACTATGGCTACACCTTC	CASSLIQDYGYTF
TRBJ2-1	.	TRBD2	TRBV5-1	TGCGCCAGCAGCTTGGGACCGGGACTAGGCCATGAGCAGTTCTTC	CASSLGPGLGHEQFF
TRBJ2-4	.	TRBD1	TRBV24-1	TGTGCCACCAGTGATTCCCGACAGGGGAATGCCAAAAACATTCAGTACTTC	CATSDSRQGNAKNIQYF
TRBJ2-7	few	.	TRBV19	TGTGCCAGTAGTATAGATCTACAGGCCGAGCAGTACTTC	CASSIDLQAEQYF
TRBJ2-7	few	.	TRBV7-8	TGTGCCAGCAGCACTACTGGGTACGAGCAGTACTTC	CASSTTGYEQYF
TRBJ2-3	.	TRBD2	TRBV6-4	TGTGCCAGCAGTGTCGGGCTAGCGGAGATAGATACGCAGTATTTT	CASSVGLAEIDTQYF
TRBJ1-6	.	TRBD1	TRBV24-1	TGTGCCACCAGTGCCCGACAGGGAGGAAGTTCACCCCTCCACTTT	CATSARQGGSSPLHF
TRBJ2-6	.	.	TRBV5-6	TGTGCCAGCAGCTTGACACAGGGCGGGCCTGGGGCCAACGTCCTGACTTTC	CASSLTQGGPGANVLTF
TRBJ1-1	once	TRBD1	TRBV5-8	TGTGCCAGTGGGGACAGGGCCTTTCAGGAAGCTTTCTTT	CASGDRAFQEAFF
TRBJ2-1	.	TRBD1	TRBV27	TGTGCCAGCAGTTTAAGGACAGGGACCAATGAGCAGTTCTTC	CASSLRTGTNEQFF
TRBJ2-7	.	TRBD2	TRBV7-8	TGTGCCAGCAGCCGGACTAGTTTTAACTACGAGCAGTACTTC	CASSRTSFNYEQYF
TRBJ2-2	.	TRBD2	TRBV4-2	TGTGCCAGCAGCCAAGAGCCAGCGGGGAGGAACACCGGGGAGCTGTTTTTT	CASSQEPAGRNTGELFF
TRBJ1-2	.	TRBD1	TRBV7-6	TGTGCCAGCAGCTTAGCGAGGACAGGGGGGAACTATGGCTACACCTTC	CASSLARTGGNYGYTF
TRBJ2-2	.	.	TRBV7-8	TGTGCCAGCAGCCTCGGGGGGCACACCGGGGAGCTGTTTTTT	CASSLGGHTGELFF
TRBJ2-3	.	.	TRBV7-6	TGTGCCAGCAGCTCGAGGGGGGGAGATACGCAGTATTTT	CASSSRGGDTQYF
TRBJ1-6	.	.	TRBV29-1	TGCAGCGCCTCGACAGATTATAATTCACCCCTCCACTTT	CSASTDYNSPLHF
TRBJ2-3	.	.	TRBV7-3	TGTGCCAGCAGTCGGGAGAATACGCAGTATTTT	CASSRENTQYF
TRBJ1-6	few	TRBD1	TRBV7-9	TGTGCCAGCAGCCCCCCGGGACAGGGGTTTTCACCCCTCCACTTT	CASSPPGQGFSPLHF
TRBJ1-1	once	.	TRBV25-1	TGTGCCCCAGTGTCCGGGTTGAACACTGAAGCTTTCTTT	CAPVSGLNTEAFF
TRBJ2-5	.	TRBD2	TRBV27	TGTGCCAGCCGCGTGGGGCTAGCGGGGGGACCCTTGTACTTC	CASRVGLAGGPLYF
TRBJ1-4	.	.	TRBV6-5	TGTGCCAGCAGGGAGAATGAAAAACTGTTTTTT	CASRENEKLFF
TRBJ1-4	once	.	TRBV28	TGTGCCAGCAGCGAAGATGGACAGAGACGCGAAAAACTGTTTTTT	CASSEDGQRREKLFF
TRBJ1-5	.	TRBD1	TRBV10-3	TGTGCCATCAGTGAGGACAGGGGCGGCAATCAGCCCCAGCATTTT	CAISEDRGGNQPQHF
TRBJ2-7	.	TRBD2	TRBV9	TGTGCCAGCAGCGCGACTAGCGGGGGCTACGAGCAGTACTTC	CASSATSGGYEQYF
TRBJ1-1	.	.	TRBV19	TGTGCCAGTAGGCAACAGGGAAGCACTGAAGCTTTCTTT	CASRQQGSTEAFF
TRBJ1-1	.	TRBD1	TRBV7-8	TGTGCCAGCAGCTTAGTATTAGGGGACAGGAACACTGAAGCTTTCTTT	CASSLVLGDRNTEAFF
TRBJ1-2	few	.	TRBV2	TGTGCCAGCAGTGACGCAGGGGTTAACTATGGCTACACCTTC	CASSDAGVNYGYTF
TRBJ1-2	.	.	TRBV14	TGTGCCAGCAGCCAAGACAGGGTCGGCTATGGCTACACCTTC	CASSQDRVGYGYTF
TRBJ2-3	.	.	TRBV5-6	TGTGCCAGCAGCTTGGTCAAATTCACAGATACGCAGTATTTT	CASSLVKFTDTQYF
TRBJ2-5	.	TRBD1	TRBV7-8	TGTGCCAGCAGCACTAACTCCGGGACAGGGGTCGAGACCCAGTACTTC	CASSTNSGTGVETQYF